The clone carrying this T cell receptor beta chain was recorded many times. What it binds is unknown. cDNA libraries for TCR alpha and TCR beta, carrying sample barcodes and UMIs, came from 5'RACE with constant-segment primers. MiXCR was run by TCRdb on the 5' RACE reads, yielding one entry per CDR3 protein. The sample holds fewer than 140,000 distinct CDR3 sequences, 17% seen once. V shed 2 bases and J shed 3 bases, with 14 bases lying between them. The germline CDR1 and CDR2 sequences are SEHNR and FQNEAQ (reference sequence). This CDR3 comprises 15 residues. The data derive from a study of T-cell memory formation after mild COVID-19. In the study overall: TCR clusters showed largely donor specificity. Study-level findings and limits: Contracting CD4+ clones sat mainly in CM and EM; CD8+ in EMRA. Some responding clones appeared in pre-infection memory, suggesting cross-reactive memory joined.

The source is an adult woman who had mild COVID-19 (a few samples of this study predate the infection). Cell type and time point are not known. The sequenced sample was PBMCs or a T cell subset sorted from them (not recorded which). V usage is TRBV7-9 and J usage is TRBJ2-7; tentatively, D is TRBD1 (5 bases). The CDR3: CASSLMSETVYEQYF. The CDR3 DNA reads as TGTGCCAGCAGCTTAATGAGCGAGACAGTCTACGAGCAGTACTTC.